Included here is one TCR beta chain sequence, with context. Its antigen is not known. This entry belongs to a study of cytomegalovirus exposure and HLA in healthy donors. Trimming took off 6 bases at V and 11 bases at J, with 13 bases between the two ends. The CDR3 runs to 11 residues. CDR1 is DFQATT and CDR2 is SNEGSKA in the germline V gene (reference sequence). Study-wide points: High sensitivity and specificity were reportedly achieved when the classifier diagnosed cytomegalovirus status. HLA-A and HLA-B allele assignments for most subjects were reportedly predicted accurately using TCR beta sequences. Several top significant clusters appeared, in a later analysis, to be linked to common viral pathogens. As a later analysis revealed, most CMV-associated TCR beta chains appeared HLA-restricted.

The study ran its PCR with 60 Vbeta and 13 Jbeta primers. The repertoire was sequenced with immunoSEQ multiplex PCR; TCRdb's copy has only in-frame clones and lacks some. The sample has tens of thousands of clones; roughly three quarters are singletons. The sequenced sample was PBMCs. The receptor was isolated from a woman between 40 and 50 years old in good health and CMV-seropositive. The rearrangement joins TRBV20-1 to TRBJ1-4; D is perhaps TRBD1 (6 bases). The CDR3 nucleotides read TGCAGTGCCCTTACAGGGTCCAAACTGTTTTTT. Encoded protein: CSALTGSKLFF.